This T cell receptor (beta chain) came from a study of siplizumab effects on memory and regulatory T cells. Study-level results: Major contributors to the alloresponse seemed to be naive T cells, which also appeared more diverse than memory cells.

The CDR3 is 12 amino acids. V gave up 2 bases and J gave up 8 bases, with 9 bases separating them. Germline V lookup: CDR1 MDHEN, CDR2 SYDVKM. Using immunoSEQ multiplex PCR, the repertoire was profiled, and TCRdb retains in-frame clones only, with some absent. The repertoire holds approximately 100,000 clones, with under 95% as singletons. Of note for this clone: What it binds is not known.

The sequenced sample was Tregs sorted from blood. This chain joins TRBV28 and TRBJ1-1, with D tentatively TRBD1 (5 bases). This receptor was taken from a human donor in good health. This CDR3 is CASSLRQLEAFF. The CDR3 DNA follows: TGTGCCAGCAGTTTAAGACAGCTAGAAGCTTTCTTT.